Listed below are T cell receptor beta chains from one sample, sequenced in a study of T cell responses to AZD1222 COVID-19 vaccine. Sequenced by immunoSEQ multiplex PCR; TCRdb stores in-frame clones only, minus some. The sample consists of 130,000 to 150,000 clones, 90% of them appearing once. Source: peripheral blood, taken on day 0 of AZD1222 vaccination. Receptor source: an adult in good health. The CDR3 runs from the conserved cysteine through the conserved F or W. A D gene is named only where the DNA matches it firmly. A clone size is listed for some rows: how often the clone was seen (once, few, many), or a class if it is expanded.

CDR3,DNA,D,V,size,J
CASSIGVASDPSSYNEQFF,TGTGCCAGTAGTATAGGGGTGGCTAGCGACCCGAGCTCCTACAATGAGCAGTTCTTC,.,TRBV19,.,TRBJ2-1
CASSNRDRRGETQYF,TGTGCCAGCAGCAACCGGGACAGGAGGGGAGAGACCCAGTACTTC,TRBD1,TRBV5-5,.,TRBJ2-5
CASSPRQGANTEAFF,TGTGCCAGCTCACCAAGACAGGGGGCCAACACTGAAGCTTTCTTT,TRBD1,TRBV18,.,TRBJ1-1
CASSESGLSGGGYTF,TGTGCCAGCAGTGAATCAGGGCTGAGTGGAGGGGGCTACACCTTC,.,TRBV25-1,.,TRBJ1-2
CASSLRGQGTTNEKLFF,TGCGCCAGCAGCTTGAGGGGACAGGGAACAACTAATGAAAAACTGTTTTTT,TRBD1,TRBV5-1,.,TRBJ1-4
CASSLYLGGRGELFF,TGTGCCAGCAGCTTATACCTCGGGGGAAGGGGGGAGCTGTTTTTT,.,TRBV11-2,.,TRBJ2-2
CASSPTSGRAYEQYF,TGTGCCAGCTCACCTACTAGCGGGAGGGCCTACGAGCAGTACTTC,TRBD2,TRBV18,once,TRBJ2-7
CASSHPGSRPKRRDTQYF,TGCGCCAGCAGCCACCCCGGGTCCCGCCCTAAGAGGAGAGATACGCAGTATTTT,.,TRBV4-1,.,TRBJ2-3
CSVECYGYTF,TGCAGCGTTGAATGCTATGGCTACACCTTC,.,TRBV29-1,.,TRBJ1-2
CASSGGQSNTDTQYF,TGTGCCAGCAGCGGGGGACAGTCTAACACAGATACGCAGTATTTT,TRBD1,TRBV5-5,.,TRBJ2-3
CASGMGSYEQYF,TGTGCCAGCGGGATGGGGTCCTACGAGCAGTACTTC,.,TRBV2,once,TRBJ2-7
CSVSAGGRGTEAFF,TGCAGCGTGAGCGCAGGGGGTAGAGGCACTGAAGCTTTCTTT,TRBD1,TRBV29-1,.,TRBJ1-1
CASSSADSYNEQFF,TGCGCCAGCAGTTCGGCGGATTCCTACAATGAGCAGTTCTTC,.,TRBV5-1,.,TRBJ2-1
CALGLGRRLFF,TGTGCCCTCGGTCTGGGGCGCCGGTTGTTTTTT,.,TRBV30,.,TRBJ1-4
CASSSDYPSTDTQYF,TGTGCCAGCAGTTCGGACTACCCTAGCACAGATACGCAGTATTTT,.,TRBV6-5,once,TRBJ2-3
CASSLDFGGSETQYF,TGTGCCAGCAGCTTAGATTTCGGGGGCTCGGAGACCCAGTACTTC,.,TRBV11-3,once,TRBJ2-5
CASSLGRLSGELFF,TGTGCCAGCAGCTTAGGTCGGCTGTCCGGGGAGCTGTTTTTT,.,TRBV11-3,.,TRBJ2-2
CASILGLNTEAFF,TGTGCCAGCATCCTTGGTCTTAACACTGAAGCTTTCTTT,.,TRBV2,.,TRBJ1-1
CASTWADSSGYTF,TGTGCCAGTACGTGGGCCGATAGCAGCGGCTACACCTTC,.,TRBV19,.,TRBJ1-2
CASSSRGAQETQYF,TGCGCCAGCAGCTCGCGGGGGGCCCAAGAGACCCAGTACTTC,TRBD2,TRBV5-1,.,TRBJ2-5
CASSDRGRGQETQYF,TGTGCCAGCAGTGACCGTGGCAGGGGTCAAGAGACCCAGTACTTC,.,TRBV6-1,.,TRBJ2-5
CASSLVGRVNEAFF,TGTGCCAGCAGCTTGGTGGGACGGGTCAACGAAGCTTTCTTT,.,TRBV5-6,few,TRBJ1-1
CASSPKRGQNEQYF,TGTGCCAGCTCACCAAAACGAGGACAGAACGAGCAGTACTTC,.,TRBV18,.,TRBJ2-7
CASSNLPPGELFF,TGTGCCAGCAGTAACCTACCGCCCGGGGAGCTGTTTTTT,.,TRBV6-6,.,TRBJ2-2
CASSLLPNSNQPQHF,TGTGCCAGCAGCTTACTACCGAACAGCAATCAGCCCCAGCATTTT,.,TRBV7-2,.,TRBJ1-5
CAWSGTGSGGYTF,TGTGCCTGGAGCGGAACAGGGAGTGGCGGCTACACCTTC,.,TRBV30,.,TRBJ1-2
CSVEERQSLGDGYTF,TGCAGCGTTGAAGAGAGACAGTCCTTGGGGGATGGCTACACCTTC,.,TRBV29-1,.,TRBJ1-2
CASSPGQVSNQPQHF,TGTGCCAGCAGCCCGGGACAGGTTAGCAATCAGCCCCAGCATTTT,TRBD1,TRBV5-8,.,TRBJ1-5
CASSEGGPINNSPLHF,TGCGCCAGCAGCGAGGGGGGCCCTATTAATAATTCACCCCTCCACTTT,.,TRBV5-1,.,TRBJ1-6
CASSVVGGNTGELFF,TGTGCCAGCAGCGTAGTAGGCGGGAACACCGGGGAGCTGTTTTTT,.,TRBV9,.,TRBJ2-2
CASSQGDRTEAFF,TGTGCCAGCAGCCAAGGTGACAGAACTGAAGCTTTCTTT,.,TRBV3-1/TRBV3-2,.,TRBJ1-1
CASSPRYEQYF,TGTGCCAGCAGTCCCCGTTACGAGCAGTACTTC,.,TRBV7-6,.,TRBJ2-7
CASSETIDPTVNEQYF,TGTGCCAGCAGTGAAACCATAGATCCGACCGTCAACGAGCAGTACTTC,.,TRBV6-1,.,TRBJ2-7
CASSWGQGESGSGNTIYF,TGTGCCAGCAGCTGGGGACAGGGGGAGTCCGGGTCTGGAAACACCATATATTTT,TRBD1,TRBV7-9,.,TRBJ1-3
CASSPLNAAGAYNEQFF,TGCGCCAGCAGCCCCCTCAATGCGGCGGGAGCGTACAATGAGCAGTTCTTC,TRBD2,TRBV4-3,.,TRBJ2-1